One and the same sample provided the 2 T cell receptor beta chains below, sequenced in a study of CD8 T cells in Susac syndrome (dated by TCRdb to between 2018 and 2021). Receptor amplification or capture employed the immunoSEQ multiplex PCR assay. RNA was extracted using the RNeasy kit, and about 0.5 to 1 ug of the RNA was reverse transcribed with random hexamers. TCRdb reworked the public reads: Q25 trimming with fastp, MiXCR clone assembly, productive beta chains retained. Every CDR3 protein is listed once, alongside the most common genes and DNA of its rows. Counted in this sample were hundreds of thousands of distinct CDR3 sequences; roughly 93% of them appeared once. The ten biggest clones cover around 0.07% of the sample. The specimen sequenced was CD4+ T cells from PBMCs. Receptors were obtained from a human donor with multiple sclerosis.

The chain carries TRBV14 and TRBJ2-5; D may be TRBD2 (6 bases). CDR3 length: 17 amino acids. Deletions cut 3 bases from V and 0 bases from J, with 17 bases between. Germline lookup yields CDR1 SGHDN and CDR2 FVKESK. In DNA, the CDR3 is TGTGCCAGCAGCCATAAAGGAGGGTCAAAGTACCAAGAGACCCAGTACTTC. Encoded protein: CASSHKGGSKYQETQYF.

The chain carries TRBV20-1 and TRBJ1-1; the D is unclear. The germline V gene has CDR1 DFQATT and CDR2 SNEGSKA (reference sequence). The V end was cut by 0 bases, the J end by 4 bases, with 21 bases between. This CDR3 is 17 amino acids long. The CDR3 protein is CSARDVLTSKWGTEAFF. In nucleotides, the CDR3 is TGCAGTGCTAGAGATGTCTTGACATCAAAGTGGGGCACTGAAGCTTTCTTT.